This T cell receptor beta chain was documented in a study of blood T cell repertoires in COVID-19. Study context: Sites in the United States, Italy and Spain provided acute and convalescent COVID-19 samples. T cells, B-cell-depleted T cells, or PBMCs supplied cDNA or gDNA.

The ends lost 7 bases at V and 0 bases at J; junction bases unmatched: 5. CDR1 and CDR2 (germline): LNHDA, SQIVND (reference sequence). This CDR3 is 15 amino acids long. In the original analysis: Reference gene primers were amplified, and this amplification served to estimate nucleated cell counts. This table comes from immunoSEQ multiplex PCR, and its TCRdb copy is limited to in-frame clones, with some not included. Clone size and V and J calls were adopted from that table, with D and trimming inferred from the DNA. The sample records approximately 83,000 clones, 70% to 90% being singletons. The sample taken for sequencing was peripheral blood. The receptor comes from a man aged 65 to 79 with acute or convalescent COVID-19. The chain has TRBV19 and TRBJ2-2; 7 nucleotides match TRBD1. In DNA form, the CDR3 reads TGTGCCAGTACTACCGGGACAGCGAACACCGGGGAGCTGTTTTTT. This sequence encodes CASTTGTANTGELFF.